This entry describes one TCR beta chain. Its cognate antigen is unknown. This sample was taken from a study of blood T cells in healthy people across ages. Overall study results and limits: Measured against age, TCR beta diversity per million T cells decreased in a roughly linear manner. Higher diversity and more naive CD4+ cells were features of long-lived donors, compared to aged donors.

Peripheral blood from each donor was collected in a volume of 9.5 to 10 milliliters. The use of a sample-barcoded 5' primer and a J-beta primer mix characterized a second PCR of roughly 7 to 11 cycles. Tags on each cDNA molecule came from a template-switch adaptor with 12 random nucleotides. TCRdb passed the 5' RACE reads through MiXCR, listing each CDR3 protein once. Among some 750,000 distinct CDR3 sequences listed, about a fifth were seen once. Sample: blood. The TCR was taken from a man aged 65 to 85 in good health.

The CDR3 DNA is TGCGCCAGCAGCCCTTCCACAAGCGGGGGGCATAAGTGGCAGTTCTTC. Translation gives CASSPSTSGGHKWQFF. This chain connects TRBV5-1 to TRBJ2-1, with 9 bases aligning to TRBD2. After removal of 4 bases from V and 12 bases from J, the junction contained 17 bases not matched to a gene. There are 16 residues in the CDR3. Germline-derived CDR1 and CDR2 are SGHRS and YFSETQ.